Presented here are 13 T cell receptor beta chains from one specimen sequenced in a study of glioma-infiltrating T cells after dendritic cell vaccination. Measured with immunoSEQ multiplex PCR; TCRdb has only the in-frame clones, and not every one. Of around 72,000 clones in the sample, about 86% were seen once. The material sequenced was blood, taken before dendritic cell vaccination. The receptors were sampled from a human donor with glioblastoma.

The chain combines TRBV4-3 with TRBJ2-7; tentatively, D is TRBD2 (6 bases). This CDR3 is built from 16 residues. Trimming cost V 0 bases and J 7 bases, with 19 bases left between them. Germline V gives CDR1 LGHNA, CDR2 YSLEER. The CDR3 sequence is CASSQDLAGTPREQYF. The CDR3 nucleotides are TGCGCCAGCAGCCAAGATCTGGCAGGGACTCCTCGGGAGCAGTACTTC.

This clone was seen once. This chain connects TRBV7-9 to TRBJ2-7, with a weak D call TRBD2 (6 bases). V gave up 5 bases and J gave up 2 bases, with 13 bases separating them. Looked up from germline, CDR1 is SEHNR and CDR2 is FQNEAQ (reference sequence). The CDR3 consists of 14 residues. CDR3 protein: CASSPGTLAYEQYF. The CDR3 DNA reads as TGTGCCAGCAGCCCGGGGACTCTGGCCTACGAGCAGTACTTC.

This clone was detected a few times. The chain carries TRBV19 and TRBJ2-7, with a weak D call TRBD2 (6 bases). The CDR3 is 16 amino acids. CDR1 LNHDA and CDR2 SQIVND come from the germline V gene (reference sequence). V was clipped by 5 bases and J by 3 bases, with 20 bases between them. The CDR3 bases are TGTGCCAGTAGTTTCTCGACAGCGGGCATTGACTACGAGCAGTACTTC. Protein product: CASSFSTAGIDYEQYF.

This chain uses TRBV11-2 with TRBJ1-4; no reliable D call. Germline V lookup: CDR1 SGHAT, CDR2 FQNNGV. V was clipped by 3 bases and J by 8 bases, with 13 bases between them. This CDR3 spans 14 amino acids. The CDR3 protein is CASSFQTGREKLFF. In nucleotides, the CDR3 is TGTGCCAGCAGCTTTCAAACGGGTCGGGAAAAACTGTTTTTT.

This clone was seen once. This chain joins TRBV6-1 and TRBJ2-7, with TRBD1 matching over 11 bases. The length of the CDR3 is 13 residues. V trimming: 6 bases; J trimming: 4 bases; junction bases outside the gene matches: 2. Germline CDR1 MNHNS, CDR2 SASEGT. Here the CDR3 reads CASRDRGRYEQYF. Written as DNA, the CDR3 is TGTGCCAGCAGGGACAGGGGGCGTTACGAGCAGTACTTC.

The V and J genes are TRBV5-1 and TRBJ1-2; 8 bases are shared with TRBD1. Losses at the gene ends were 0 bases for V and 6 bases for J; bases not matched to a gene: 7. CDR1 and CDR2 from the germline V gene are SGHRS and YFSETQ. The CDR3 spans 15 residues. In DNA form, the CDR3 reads TGCGCCAGCAGCTTGGAGAGGACAGGGACAAATGGCTACACCTTC. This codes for CASSLERTGTNGYTF.

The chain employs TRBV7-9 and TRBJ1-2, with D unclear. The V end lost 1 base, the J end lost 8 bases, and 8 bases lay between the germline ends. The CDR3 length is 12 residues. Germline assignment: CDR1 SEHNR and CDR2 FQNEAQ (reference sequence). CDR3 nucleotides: TGTGCCAGCAGCTTAGTTCTGGGCGGCTACACCTTC. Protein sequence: CASSLVLGGYTF.

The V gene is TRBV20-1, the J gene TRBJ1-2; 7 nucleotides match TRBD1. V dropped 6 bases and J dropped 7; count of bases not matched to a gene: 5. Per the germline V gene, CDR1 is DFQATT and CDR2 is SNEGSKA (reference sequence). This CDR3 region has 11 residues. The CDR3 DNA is TGCAGTGCCCGTCAGGGGGGTGGCTACACCTTC. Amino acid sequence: CSARQGGGYTF.

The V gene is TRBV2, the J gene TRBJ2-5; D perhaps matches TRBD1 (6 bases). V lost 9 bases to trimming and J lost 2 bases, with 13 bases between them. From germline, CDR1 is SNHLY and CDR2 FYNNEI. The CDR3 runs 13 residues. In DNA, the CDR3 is TGTGCCAGTACAGGGATACCTCAAGAGACCCAGTACTTC. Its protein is CASTGIPQETQYF.

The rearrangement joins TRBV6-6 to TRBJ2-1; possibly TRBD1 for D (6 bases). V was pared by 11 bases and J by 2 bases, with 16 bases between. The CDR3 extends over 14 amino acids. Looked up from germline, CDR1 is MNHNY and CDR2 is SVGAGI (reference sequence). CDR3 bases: TGTGCCGTCCTAAAACAGGGAACCTACAATGAGCAGTTCTTC. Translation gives CAVLKQGTYNEQFF.

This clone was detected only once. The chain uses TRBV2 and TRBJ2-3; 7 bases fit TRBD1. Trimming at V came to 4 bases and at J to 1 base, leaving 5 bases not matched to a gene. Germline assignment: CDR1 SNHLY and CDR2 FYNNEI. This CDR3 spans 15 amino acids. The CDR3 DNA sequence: TGTGCCAGCAGTGCACAGGGGATTCGCACAGATACGCAGTATTTT. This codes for CASSAQGIRTDTQYF.

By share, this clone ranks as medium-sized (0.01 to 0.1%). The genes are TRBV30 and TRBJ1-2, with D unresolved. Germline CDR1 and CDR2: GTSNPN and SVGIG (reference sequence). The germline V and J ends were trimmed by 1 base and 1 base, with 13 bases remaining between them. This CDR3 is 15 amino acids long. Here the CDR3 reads CAWSGEPYGNYGYTF. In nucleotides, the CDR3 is TGTGCCTGGAGTGGCGAGCCGTACGGTAACTATGGCTACACCTTC.

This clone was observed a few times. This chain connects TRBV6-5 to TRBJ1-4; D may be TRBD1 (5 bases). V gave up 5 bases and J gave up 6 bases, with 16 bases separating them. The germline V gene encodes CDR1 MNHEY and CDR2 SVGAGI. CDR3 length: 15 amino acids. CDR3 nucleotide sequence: TGTGCCAGCAGTGGCCGGGGGTGGGGCGATGAAAAACTGTTTTTT. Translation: CASSGRGWGDEKLFF.